Each of the 23 T cell receptor beta chains below was sequenced from the same sample in a study of tissue T cells after allogeneic stem cell transplantation. TCRdb's copy holds only in-frame clones and misses some; the assay was immunoSEQ multiplex PCR. The repertoire has about 22,000 clones, 72% of them found once; the top ten carry under 0.75%. The sequenced material came from spleen. Every receptor here comes from a female BALB/c mouse in good health. The strain bears MHC haplotype H2-d.

This clone appeared once. Any gene name here is a mouse gene name. The read ends 1 residue shy of where the CDR3 ends; the end is completed using the germline J gene. The rearrangement joins TRBV19 to TRBJ1-2; D unresolved. V was cut by 2 bases and J by 4 bases, with 12 bases left in between. Germline values: CDR1 FNHDT, CDR2 SITEND (reference sequence). The CDR3 runs to 14 residues. CDR3 DNA (partial): TGTGCCAGCAGTATGACCCGGAGAAGCTCCGACTACACC. Protein sequence: CASSMTRRSSDYT. The entire CDR3 is CASSMTRRSSDYTF.

With regard to this clone: The genes and germline here are from mouse. Read coverage stops 1 residue before the CDR3 terminus; the germline J gene supplies the remainder. The V and J genes are TRBV20 and TRBJ2-1; 9 nucleotides match TRBD2. The CDR3 length is 15 residues. V shed 1 base and J 3 bases; nucleotides not matched to a gene: 4. In germline, CDR1 is GFQATS, CDR2 STVNSAI. The chain's CDR3 is CGARARLGVYAEQFF. CDR3 bases read: TGTGGTGCTAGGGCCCGACTGGGGGTCTATGCTGAGCAGTTC.

In regard to this clone: The gene symbols are mouse symbols. From the germline J gene comes the end of the CDR3, since the read stops 1 residue before it. The rearrangement uses TRBV1 and TRBJ2-3; D may match TRBD1 or TRBD2 (6 bases each). This CDR3 has 14 amino acids. Germline CDR1 is NSQYPW and CDR2 is LRSPGD (reference sequence). Trimming removed 0 bases from V and 3 bases from J, with 7 bases in between. The CDR3: CTCSAEGAAETLYF. CDR3 bases read: TGCACCTGCAGTGCAGAGGGGGCGGCAGAAACGCTGTAT. The complete variable domain, with remaining parts taken from reference TRBV1 and TRBJ2-3, reads VTLLEQNPRWRLVPRGQAVNLRCILKNSQYPWMSWYQQDLQKQLQWLFTLRSPGDKEVKSLPGADYLATRVTDTELRLQVANMSQGRTLYCTCSAEGAAETLYFGSGTRLTVL.

Turning to this clone: The gene symbols are mouse symbols. The DNA ends 1 residue before the CDR3 does, and the rest of the CDR3 is filled in from the germline J gene. The gene calls are TRBV5 and TRBJ2-3; TRBD2 might be the D (5 bases). CDR3 size: 15 residues. In germline, CDR1 is LGHNA, CDR2 YNLKQL (reference sequence). V shed 0 bases and J shed 0 bases, with 7 bases lying between them. The chain's CDR3 is CASSQDWASAETLYF. The sequenced part of the CDR3 DNA is TGTGCCAGCAGCCAAGACTGGGCTAGTGCAGAAACGCTGTAT.

This clone was found a few times. Gene names and germline match the mouse. Incomplete CDR3 DNA: TGTGCCAGCAGCCAAGGACAGAACTCCGACTACACC. Its protein is CASSQGQNSDYT. The complete CDR3 reads CASSQGQNSDYTF. V gene TRBV19 combines with J gene TRBJ1-2; possibly TRBD1 for D (6 bases). The sequence runs out 1 residue before the end of the CDR3; the remainder is reconstructed from the germline J gene. The CDR3 totals 13 residues. Germline CDR1 FNHDT, CDR2 SITEND (reference sequence). V lost 5 bases and J lost 2, with 10 bases in between.

Concerning this clone itself: Each gene name is a mouse one. Read data end 1 residue before the CDR3 end; the end is taken from the germline J gene. This chain links TRBV20 with TRBJ1-1; 9 nucleotides agree with TRBD1. In germline, CDR1 is GFQATS, CDR2 STVNSAI. V shed 6 bases and J 0 bases; nucleotides not matched to a gene: 2. There are 13 residues in the CDR3. CDR3 bases read: TGTGGTGCACAGGGGGCTGCAAACACAGAAGTCTTC. As protein: CGAQGAANTEVF. The entire CDR3 sequence reads CGAQGAANTEVFF.

A note on this clone: Mouse gene names and germline throughout. The read ends 1 residue before the CDR3 terminus; that terminus is restored from the germline J gene. V is TRBV2 and J is TRBJ2-7; 9 bases are a match to TRBD2. The CDR3 runs to 15 residues. J lost 5 bases, V lost 0 bases, and 5 bases had no gene match. Germline V gene data show CDR1 as LGHNA and CDR2 as YSYQKL. The CDR3: CASSQDWGGRDEQYF. Partial CDR3 DNA: TGTGCCAGCAGCCAAGACTGGGGGGGGAGGGATGAACAGTAC.

This clone was observed a single time. Genes and germline come from the mouse. The read terminates 1 residue ahead of where the CDR3 ends, so the germline J gene completes it. The chain recombines TRBV22 with TRBJ1-3. TRBV22 is a recognized pseudogene. The CDR3 runs 15 residues. CDR3 protein: CASSCWGGLGNTLYF. The part of the CDR3 DNA that was read is TGTGCCAGCAGTTGTTGGGGGGGCCTTGGAAATACGCTCTAT.

This clone was picked up a small number of times. Gene names refer to mouse genes. The read terminates 1 residue ahead of where the CDR3 ends, so the germline J gene completes it. V is TRBV31 and J is TRBJ1-3; D possibly corresponds to TRBD1 (5 bases). Trimming removed 0 bases at V and 0 bases at J, with 9 bases between. CDR1 GKSSPN and CDR2 SITVG come from the germline V gene. This CDR3 region has 15 residues. The CDR3 sequence is CAWSLRGSSGNTLYF. CDR3 DNA, as far as it was read: TGTGCCTGGAGTCTACGGGGGTCTTCTGGAAATACGCTCTAT.

This clone was seen a handful of times. Germline and genes: mouse. Read sequence stops 1 residue before the CDR3 end, and the germline J gene provides the missing end. The rearrangement joins TRBV15 to TRBJ1-3; D not certain. CDR3 length: 15 amino acids. Germline CDR1 is SGHND and CDR2 is FRSKSL. V lost 5 bases and J 0 bases, leaving 11 bases between the germline ends. The chain's CDR3 is CASSARESSGNTLYF. The CDR3 bases that were read are TGTGCCAGCAGTGCGCGGGAAAGTTCTGGAAATACGCTCTAT.

As concerns this clone: Genes here carry mouse names. The observed sequence ends 1 residue before the CDR3 terminus, with the missing tail filled in from the germline J gene. The J gene is TRBJ2-4, the V gene TRBV1, with TRBD1 identical over 9 bases. The CDR3 loop spans 11 amino acids. With V trimmed by 6 bases and J by 9 bases, 1 base remained unmatched. Germline assignment: CDR1 NSQYPW and CDR2 LRSPGD (reference sequence). CDR3 bases read: TGCACCTGCAGCGGACAGGGGACCTTGTAC. Protein sequence: CTCSGQGTLY. The CDR3 in full is CTCSGQGTLYF.

This clone appeared a few times. Genes here carry mouse names. The CDR3 sequence: CGAREEGQGGNTLYF. CDR3 DNA (partial): TGTGGTGCTAGGGAAGAGGGACAGGGAGGAAACACCTTGTAC. This chain uses TRBV20 with TRBJ2-4; 9 nucleotides line up with TRBD1. The read comes to an end 1 residue before the CDR3 does, leaving the germline J gene to fill in the end. V shed 0 bases and J 5 bases; nucleotides not matched to a gene: 6. Germline V gene lookup returns CDR1 GFQATS and CDR2 STVNSAI. CDR3 length equals 15 residues.

As for this clone: The gene names here belong to mouse. The DNA ends 1 residue before the CDR3 does, and the rest of the CDR3 is filled in from the germline J gene. V and J are TRBV14 and TRBJ2-5; the match to TRBD2 covers 8 bases. The CDR3 loop spans 15 amino acids. The germline CDR1 and CDR2 sequences are SGHDT and FRDEAV. V lost 4 bases and J lost 3; bases outside the gene matches: 7. The sequenced part of the CDR3 DNA is TGTGCCAGCAGTGTAGCCCACTGGGGGCAAGACACCCAGTAC. Its translation is CASSVAHWGQDTQY. The entire CDR3 sequence reads CASSVAHWGQDTQYF.

A note on this clone: Genes and germline are mouse. This CDR3 is CASSQDVALSGNTLYF. The covered CDR3 bases are TGTGCCAGCAGCCAAGATGTAGCACTTTCTGGAAATACGCTCTAT. The V gene is TRBV2, the J gene TRBJ1-3; D call uncertain. Sequencing ends 1 residue short of the CDR3 end; the germline J gene provides the rest. V gave up 0 bases and J gave up 0 bases, with 9 bases separating them. Germline V gene data show CDR1 as LGHNA and CDR2 as YSYQKL. The CDR3 sequence is 16 residues long.

With regard to this clone: Genes and germline are mouse. The read is 1 residue too short to cover the CDR3 end, so that end is filled in from the germline J gene. The chain is built from TRBV13-2 and TRBJ1-1; no definite D call. Germline assignment: CDR1 NNHNN and CDR2 SYGAGS (reference sequence). The CDR3 runs to 11 residues. The V end was cut by 5 bases, the J end by 0 bases, with 2 bases between. The CDR3 loop reads CASGSNTEVFF. The CDR3 bases that were read are TGTGCCAGCGGCTCAAACACAGAAGTCTTC.

Notes on this clone: Gene names and germline refer to mouse. The read ends 1 residue shy of where the CDR3 ends; the end is completed using the germline J gene. V is TRBV13-1 and J is TRBJ2-7; 7 bases line up with TRBD2. CDR1 and CDR2 (germline): NSHNY, SYGAGN. This CDR3 is built from 15 residues. Losses at the gene ends were 0 bases for V and 0 bases for J; bases not matched to a gene: 3. CDR3 region: CASSDAPGGSYEQYF. The part of the CDR3 DNA that was read is TGTGCCAGCAGTGATGCACCTGGGGGCTCCTATGAACAGTAC.

A remark on this clone: The gene names here belong to mouse. The read stops 1 residue short of the end of the CDR3; the missing end is completed from the germline J gene. The chain is built from TRBV5 and TRBJ2-3; 7 bases line up with TRBD2. In germline, CDR1 is LGHNA, CDR2 YNLKQL (reference sequence). Trimming at V came to 3 bases and at J to 0 bases, leaving 3 bases not matched to a gene. The CDR3 covers 15 residues. The covered CDR3 bases are TGTGCCAGCAGCCAGGGGGGGACTAGTGCAGAAACGCTGTAT. Protein: CASSQGGTSAETLY. In full, the CDR3 reads CASSQGGTSAETLYF.

This clone was seen a handful of times. Genes here carry mouse names. The read ends 1 residue early relative to the CDR3; the germline J gene fills the gap. J is TRBJ2-7 and V is TRBV13-2, with D perhaps TRBD1 (5 bases). The V end lost 3 bases, the J end lost 0 bases, and 7 bases lay between the germline ends. Germline-derived CDR1 and CDR2 are NNHNN and SYGAGS (reference sequence). CDR3 length: 13 amino acids. The DNA read from the CDR3 is TGTGCCAGCGGTGCCGACAGCTCCTATGAACAGTAC. It encodes CASGADSSYEQY. The whole CDR3 sequence reads CASGADSSYEQYF.

This clone appeared once. The genes are named according to mouse. The read comes to an end 1 residue before the CDR3 does, leaving the germline J gene to fill in the end. This chain links TRBV13-3 with TRBJ1-4, with TRBD1 matching 7 bases. The CDR3 is 15 amino acids. V trimming: 0 bases; J trimming: 2 bases; junction bases outside the gene matches: 1. The germline gives CDR1 NNHDY, CDR2 SYVADS. The CDR3 DNA, read in part, is TGTGCCAGCAGTGATGCACAGGGGTCCAACGAAAGATTATTT. This encodes CASSDAQGSNERLF. The full CDR3 protein reads CASSDAQGSNERLFF.

This clone showed up just a few times. Germline and genes here are mouse. Read sequence stops 1 residue before the CDR3 end, and the germline J gene provides the missing end. This sequence joins TRBV29 and TRBJ1-2; 10 positions match TRBD1. Germline CDR1 is MSHET and CDR2 is SYDVDS. The CDR3 length is 15 residues. Trimming cost V 0 bases and J 2 bases; bases outside gene matches: 0. Partial CDR3 DNA: TGTGCTAGCAGTTTATCGACAGGGGGCAACTCCGACTACACC. It translates to CASSLSTGGNSDYT. Given in full, the CDR3 is CASSLSTGGNSDYTF. The variable domain in full, with the rest retrieved from reference TRBV29 and TRBJ1-2, is DMKVTQMPRYLIKRMGENVLLECGQDMSHETMYWYRQDPGLGLQLIYISYDVDSNSEGDIPKGYRVSRKKREHFSLILDSAKTNQTSVYFCASSLSTGGNSDYTFGSGTRLLVI.

Regarding this clone: Gene labels here are mouse ones. The CDR3 end lies 1 residue beyond the end of the read and is filled in from the germline J gene. The rearrangement links TRBV13-1 to TRBJ2-1, with unresolved D. The CDR3 extends over 11 amino acids. V was shortened by 5 bases and J by 5 bases, with 5 bases between the two germline ends. The germline gives CDR1 NSHNY, CDR2 SYGAGN. The sequenced part of the CDR3 DNA is TGTGCCAGCAGCCGGGATGCTGAGCAGTTC. Amino acid sequence: CASSRDAEQF. The CDR3 in full is CASSRDAEQFF.

A note on this clone: Genes here carry mouse names. The read ends 1 residue before the CDR3 terminus; that terminus is restored from the germline J gene. The rearrangement links TRBV30 to TRBJ1-2; D remains ambiguous. Germline assignment: CDR1 SQVVS and CDR2 ANEGSEA. Trimming left V 0 bases short and J 2 bases short, with 4 bases between. The CDR3 consists of 12 residues. CDR3 loop: CSSREDNSDYTF. Partial CDR3 DNA: TGTAGTTCTAGAGAGGACAACTCCGACTACACC.

This clone was found a few times. Mouse names are used for the genes. The CDR3 DNA, read in part, is TGTGCCAGCAGTATGACGAGAGGGGATGAACAGTAC. Amino acids: CASSMTRGDEQY. The whole CDR3 region reads CASSMTRGDEQYF. The genes are TRBV19 and TRBJ2-7; maybe TRBD1 (5 bases). Sequencing ends 1 residue short of the CDR3 end; the germline J gene provides the rest. There are 13 residues in the CDR3. Germline V gives CDR1 FNHDT, CDR2 SITEND (reference sequence). V was trimmed by 2 bases and J by 5 bases, leaving 11 bases between them.